This TCR beta chain is from a study of vaccination and CD4 T cells after COVID-19. The overall study: Subjects got two shots of BNT162b2 or mRNA-1273 vaccine. Diagnosis preceded the drawing of post-COVID samples by a median roughly 93 days (range 35 to 161).

Findings and limits, study-wide: Sampling was limited to relatively few convalescent patients, with no early post-infection timepoints studied.

An Oncomine TCR Beta short-read assay was used to sequence the DNA from cultured CD4+ T cells. TCRdb reanalysed the PCR reads using MiXCR and keeps one entry per CDR3 protein. The table includes 20,000 to 25,000 distinct CDR3 sequences, around 63% detected once. A note on this clonotype: Antigen: not known.

Treatment described: approximately nine-day PBMC culture with coronavirus spike peptide pools or control peptides (ViraFEST assay). CD4+ T cells were isolated by negative selection after around nine days of culture. This receptor was obtained from a human donor who had recovered from COVID-19. The sequenced material came from CD4+ T cells from blood, cultured in vitro.

The CDR3 reads CASSLVWTGVNEQYF. CDR3 DNA sequence: TGTGCCAGCAGCTTAGTATGGACAGGGGTCAACGAGCAGTACTTC. V and J are TRBV11-3 and TRBJ2-7; 9 bases line up with TRBD1. V shed 1 base and J 5 bases; nucleotides not matched to a gene: 6. Germline CDR1 SGHNT, CDR2 YENEEA. CDR3 length: 15 residues.